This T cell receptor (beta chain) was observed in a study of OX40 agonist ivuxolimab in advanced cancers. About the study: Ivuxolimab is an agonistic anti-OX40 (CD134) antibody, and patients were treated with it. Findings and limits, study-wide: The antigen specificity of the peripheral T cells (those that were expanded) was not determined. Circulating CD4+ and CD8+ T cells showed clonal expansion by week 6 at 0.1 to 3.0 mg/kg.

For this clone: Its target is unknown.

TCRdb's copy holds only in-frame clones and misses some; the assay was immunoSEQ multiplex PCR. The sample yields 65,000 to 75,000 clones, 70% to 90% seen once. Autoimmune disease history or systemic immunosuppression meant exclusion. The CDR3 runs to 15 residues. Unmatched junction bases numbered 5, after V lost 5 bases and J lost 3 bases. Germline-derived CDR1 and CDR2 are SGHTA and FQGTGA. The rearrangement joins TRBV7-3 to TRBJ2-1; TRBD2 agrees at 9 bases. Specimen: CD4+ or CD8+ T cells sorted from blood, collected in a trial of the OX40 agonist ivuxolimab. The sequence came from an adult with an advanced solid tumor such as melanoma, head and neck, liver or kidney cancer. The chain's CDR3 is CASSQAGGDYNEQFF. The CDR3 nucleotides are TGTGCCAGCAGCCAAGCGGGGGGCGACTACAATGAGCAGTTCTTC.